This TCR beta chain originates from a study of blood T cell repertoires in COVID-19. Background on the study: Sources were T cells, B-cell-depleted T cells, or PBMCs; the material itself was cDNA or gDNA.

Germline CDR1 and CDR2: MNHEY and SMNVEV (reference sequence). V lost 2 bases and J 7 bases, leaving 12 bases between the germline ends. This CDR3 comprises 15 residues. This table comes from immunoSEQ multiplex PCR, and its TCRdb copy is limited to in-frame clones, with some not included. The sample has 100,000 or so clones, 81% seen once. Sequencing input: peripheral blood. This receptor was obtained from a man aged 80 or over with acute or convalescent COVID-19. This chain connects TRBV27 to TRBJ1-6; D may be TRBD1 (5 bases). The CDR3 is CASSLQGVLNSPLHF. CDR3 nucleotide sequence: TGTGCCAGCAGTTTACAGGGCGTGTTGAATTCACCCCTCCACTTT.